The 30 T cell receptor beta chains presented below share a single source sample, sequenced in a study of response to subunit inactivated influenza vaccine. TCRdb passed the RT-PCR reads through MiXCR, listing each CDR3 protein once. The sample comprises roughly 500,000 distinct CDR3 sequences, approximately 15% of which are singletons, and less than 4% rests with the top ten. The sequences come from CD4+ T cells sorted from PBMCs, collected less than 30 months after vaccination. The source is a man between 50 and 75 years old who received an inactivated influenza vaccine.

The gene calls are TRBV11-2 and TRBJ2-3; tentative D call: TRBD2 (5 bases). Germline V gene data show CDR1 as SGHAT and CDR2 as FQNNGV. CDR3 length: 16 amino acids. Trimming pared 3 bases from V and 0 bases from J, leaving 13 bases between. In nucleotides, the CDR3 is TGTGCCAGCAGCTTCGGTGGGAGAGGGAGCACAGATACGCAGTATTTT. Translating it yields CASSFGGRGSTDTQYF.

The gene calls are TRBV9 and TRBJ2-1, with 7 bases that match TRBD2. The V and J ends lost 9 bases and 11 bases, in that order; junction bases with no gene match: 8. Per the germline V gene, CDR1 is SGDLS and CDR2 is YYNGEE. This CDR3 is built from 11 residues. CDR3 nucleotide sequence: TGTGCCACCCCACTAGCGCTGAAGCAGTTCTTC. This sequence encodes CATPLALKQFF.

The chain combines TRBV7-8 with TRBJ1-2, with a tentative D call TRBD1 (5 bases). CDR1 is SGHVS and CDR2 is FQNEAQ in the germline V gene. The CDR3 runs to 13 residues. V lost 2 bases and J 7 bases, leaving 11 bases between the germline ends. In nucleotides, the CDR3 is TGTGCCAGCAGCTTATCGACAGTCGGTGGCTACACCTTC. Translated, it gives CASSLSTVGGYTF. Full variable domain (rest looked up from reference TRBV7-8 and TRBJ1-2): GAGVSQSPRYKVAKRGQDVALRCDPISGHVSLFWYQQALGQGPEFLTYFQNEAQLDKSGLPSDRFFAERPEGSVSTLKIQRTQQEDSAVYLCASSLSTVGGYTFGSGTRLTVV.

This clonotype showed up just a few times. This rearrangement joins TRBV18 to TRBJ2-7, with D perhaps TRBD1 or TRBD2 (5 bases each). Per germline, CDR1 KGHSH and CDR2 LQKENI. V dropped 5 bases and J dropped 4 bases, with 15 bases sitting between them. This CDR3 has 14 amino acids. CDR3 residues: CASSWGPEFYEQYF. CDR3 nucleotide sequence: TGTGCCAGCTCATGGGGACCAGAGTTTTACGAGCAGTACTTC.

The rearrangement joins TRBV29-1 to TRBJ2-7; 8 bases match TRBD2. V dropped 8 bases and J dropped 6; count of bases not matched to a gene: 6. The CDR3 runs to 11 residues. Germline values: CDR1 SQVTM, CDR2 ANQGSEA. The CDR3 spells CSTGGDREQYF. The CDR3 DNA sequence: TGCAGCACGGGGGGGGATCGCGAGCAGTACTTC.

This clonotype has at least ten counts. The chain joins TRBV12-3 or TRBV12-4 to TRBJ2-2; 9 bases align to TRBD2. The V segment lost 7 bases and the J segment 8 bases; nucleotides outside the gene matches: 11. The CDR3 is 15 amino acids. The DNA of the CDR3 is TGTGCCAGCACCGCGGGGCTAGCGGGATTTGGGGAGCTGTTTTTT. This gives the protein CASTAGLAGFGELFF.

The V gene is TRBV12-3 or TRBV12-4, the J gene TRBJ1-3; no clear D gene. Trimming stripped 2 bases from V and 5 bases from J, with 13 bases between. The CDR3 totals 15 residues. Written as DNA, the CDR3 is TGTGCCAGCAGTTTATTCAGCGGGCCCCGAAACACCATATATTTT. Translated: CASSLFSGPRNTIYF.

In the case of this clonotype: This sequence may be a read error, since a much larger clone differs from it by one base. The V and J genes are TRBV20-1 and TRBJ2-1; D is possibly TRBD2 (5 bases). CDR1 DFQATT and CDR2 SNEGSKA come from the germline V gene (reference sequence). CDR3 length equals 14 residues. The V gene lost 2 bases and the J gene lost 0 bases, with 8 bases spanning the gap. In DNA, the CDR3 is TGCAGTGCTAGACCGGGGAGCTCCTACAATGAGCAGTTCTTC. Its translation is CSARPGSSYNEQFF.

This chain uses TRBV20-1 with TRBJ2-7; a weak D match, TRBD1 (6 bases). Deletions cut 0 bases from V and 5 bases from J, with 14 bases between. Germline values: CDR1 DFQATT, CDR2 SNEGSKA (reference sequence). CDR3 length: 14 amino acids. The CDR3 sequence is CSARDLTGKNEQYF. Written as DNA, the CDR3 is TGCAGTGCTAGAGATCTTACAGGGAAAAACGAGCAGTACTTC.

This clonotype was picked up a small number of times. This chain uses TRBV4-2 with TRBJ2-7; 7 nucleotides align to TRBD2. Germline V gene data show CDR1 as LGHNA and CDR2 as YNFKEQ. CDR3 length: 17 residues. The ends lost 0 bases at V and 8 bases at J; junction bases unmatched: 16. The CDR3 loop is CASSQESQRGLGWQQYF. CDR3 DNA: TGTGCCAGCAGCCAAGAATCCCAGCGGGGTCTAGGTTGGCAGCAGTACTTC.

J is TRBJ2-7 and V is TRBV28; the D gene is possibly TRBD2 (7 bases). CDR1 is MDHEN, CDR2 SYDVKM, per germline. This CDR3 is built from 15 residues. V was pared by 6 bases and J by 4 bases, with 19 bases between. CDR3 nucleotide sequence: TGTGCCAGCAGCTCCGAAGGGGGGGTTGATTACGAGCAGTACTTC. This gives the protein CASSSEGGVDYEQYF. Based on the CDR3 plus reference TRBV28 and TRBJ2-7, the full variable domain is DVKVTQSSRYLVKRTGEKVFLECVQDMDHENMFWYRQDPGLGLRLIYFSYDVKMKEKGDIPEGYSVSREKKERFSLILESASTNQTSMYLCASSSEGGVDYEQYFGPGTRLTVT.

This clonotype was seen only a few times. The chain combines TRBV6-2 or TRBV6-3 with TRBJ2-1; the D gene is possibly TRBD1 (6 bases). V lost 8 bases and J 7 bases, leaving 15 bases between the germline ends. The CDR3 is made up of 13 amino acids. Germline V gene lookup returns CDR1 MNHEY and CDR2 SVGEGT. The CDR3 sequence: CASSGQSRNEQFF. CDR3 sequence (DNA): TGTGCCAGCTCCGGACAGAGCAGGAATGAGCAGTTCTTC.

This clonotype was seen more than once but under ten times. The chain carries TRBV5-1 and TRBJ1-2; D may be TRBD1 (6 bases). This CDR3 is 14 amino acids long. V lost 3 bases, J lost 0 bases, and 9 bases lay in between. In germline, CDR1 is SGHRS, CDR2 YFSETQ. The CDR3 region has the DNA TGCGCCAGCAGCTGGGACACATCTAACTATGGCTACACCTTC. Residues: CASSWDTSNYGYTF.

V is TRBV6-1 and J is TRBJ1-6, with 9 bases identical to TRBD1. Germline CDR1 MNHNS, CDR2 SASEGT. V dropped 4 bases and J dropped 7; count of bases not matched to a gene: 17. The CDR3 length is 19 residues. The CDR3 here is CASSARDRVTYSENSPLHF. DNA for the CDR3: TGTGCCAGCAGTGCCCGGGACAGGGTCACCTATTCGGAAAATTCACCCCTCCACTTT.

This clonotype was seen a few times. J is TRBJ2-5 and V is TRBV6-5; a weak D match, TRBD2 (6 bases). Germline CDR1 MNHEY, CDR2 SVGAGI. This CDR3 is built from 12 residues. V gave up 7 bases and J gave up 6 bases, with 12 bases separating them. The CDR3 region is CASTRDSKTQYF. CDR3 coding DNA: TGTGCCAGCACCAGGGACTCGAAGACCCAGTACTTC.

This rearrangement joins TRBV6-1 to TRBJ2-1; a weak D match, TRBD1 (6 bases). Germline CDR1 is MNHNS and CDR2 is SASEGT. The V and J ends lost 7 bases and 2 bases respectively, with 12 bases between them. This CDR3 has 14 residues. The CDR3 reads CASNTGTTYNEQFF. The CDR3 region has the DNA TGTGCCAGCAATACAGGGACCACCTACAATGAGCAGTTCTTC.

The chain employs TRBV29-1 and TRBJ2-3; the D gene is possibly TRBD2 (7 bases). Germline V gene lookup returns CDR1 SQVTM and CDR2 ANQGSEA. Trimming left V 6 bases short and J 2 bases short, with 12 bases between. CDR3 length: 13 amino acids. CDR3 nucleotide sequence: TGCAGCGTCCCGGCGGGGGCCACAGATACGCAGTATTTT. It codes for CSVPAGATDTQYF.

This clonotype was counted once. The rearrangement uses TRBV24-1 and TRBJ2-3; 9 bases agree with TRBD2. V lost 6 bases and J lost 3; bases outside the gene matches: 18. CDR3 size: 19 residues. The germline V gene encodes CDR1 KGHDR and CDR2 SFDVKD. The CDR3 region has the DNA TGTGCCACCAGTCGGACAGTTGGCGGCGGGAGGGCCAGGACAGATACGCAGTATTTT. This gives the protein CATSRTVGGGRARTDTQYF.

The rearrangement links TRBV5-1 to TRBJ2-7; D not resolved. V lost 0 bases to trimming and J lost 2 bases, with 6 bases between them. CDR1 and CDR2 (germline): SGHRS, YFSETQ. The CDR3 totals 13 residues. CDR3 coding DNA: TGCGCCAGCAGCTTGGAGCCGCCCTACGAGCAGTACTTC. It encodes CASSLEPPYEQYF.

The chain joins TRBV28 to TRBJ2-7; no definite D call. This CDR3 has 11 residues. CDR1 and CDR2 from the germline V gene are MDHEN and SYDVKM. Trimming removed 6 bases at V and 12 bases at J, with 15 bases between. The DNA for the CDR3 is TGTGCCAGCAGCCTCGACACAAACTGGTACTTC. Its translation: CASSLDTNWYF.

The rearrangement joins TRBV19 to TRBJ2-1; 10 bases fit TRBD2. Germline V gene sequence: CDR1 LNHDA, CDR2 SQIVND (reference sequence). The CDR3 loop spans 13 amino acids. This chain's CDR3 is CASSGRVVNEQFF. Here the CDR3 DNA reads TGTGCTTCTAGCGGGAGAGTAGTCAATGAGCAGTTCTTC.

The J gene is TRBJ2-5, the V gene TRBV7-9; D not certain. Looked up from germline, CDR1 is SEHNR and CDR2 is FQNEAQ (reference sequence). This CDR3 has 15 amino acids. The germline V and J ends were trimmed by 3 bases and 3 bases, with 14 bases remaining between them. The DNA for the CDR3 is TGTGCCAGCAGCTTTTCAGCCAATATTAAAGAGACCCAGTACTTC. Translated, it gives CASSFSANIKETQYF.

This clonotype appeared many times. The genes are TRBV12-3 or TRBV12-4 and TRBJ1-1; 7 nucleotides agree with TRBD1. CDR3 length equals 14 residues. V shed 6 bases and J 4 bases; nucleotides not matched to a gene: 8. CDR3 DNA: TGTGCCAGCAGACGACAGGGCTCAGGCACTGAAGCTTTCTTT. It yields the protein CASRRQGSGTEAFF.

This clonotype appeared a few times. This rearrangement joins TRBV5-1 to TRBJ2-2; 9 nucleotides agree with TRBD1. Trimming cost V 4 bases and J 4 bases; bases outside gene matches: 14. Germline CDR1 reads SGHRS; CDR2 reads YFSETQ. CDR3 length: 18 amino acids. The CDR3 DNA is TGCGCCAGCAGCCAGGACCCTTTCGGACAGGGGAGCACCGGGGAGCTGTTTTTT. This sequence encodes CASSQDPFGQGSTGELFF. Based on the CDR3 plus reference TRBV5-1 and TRBJ2-2, the full variable domain is KAGVTQTPRYLIKTRGQQVTLSCSPISGHRSVSWYQQTPGQGLQFLFEYFSETQRNKGNFPGRFSGRQFSNSRSEMNVSTLELGDSALYLCASSQDPFGQGSTGELFFGEGSRLTVL.

The V gene is TRBV29-1, the J gene TRBJ1-6, with 9 bases lining up with TRBD1. The V segment lost 7 bases and the J segment 7 bases; nucleotides outside the gene matches: 8. The germline V gene has CDR1 SQVTM and CDR2 ANQGSEA. The CDR3 has 14 residues. CDR3 DNA: TGCAGCGCCCGGACAGGGGATAAAAATTCACCCCTCCACTTT. Translated: CSARTGDKNSPLHF.

In this sample, this clonotype turned up a few times. The chain employs TRBV6-5 and TRBJ2-7; 11 bases align to TRBD1. V lost 4 bases, J lost 5 bases, and 7 bases stayed unmatched. Germline values: CDR1 MNHEY, CDR2 SVGAGI. The CDR3 totals 15 residues. The CDR3 coding sequence is TGTGCCAGCAGTTCCCGGGACAGGGGGATCAACGAGCAGTACTTC. Its translation: CASSSRDRGINEQYF.

This clonotype was detected only once. The J gene is TRBJ2-5, the V gene TRBV2; no clear D gene. The CDR3 contains 14 residues. Germline V gene data show CDR1 as SNHLY and CDR2 as FYNNEI. Trimming left V 6 bases short and J 5 bases short, with 16 bases between. The CDR3 DNA sequence: TGTGCCAGCAGCGTAAACGGTTGGCTGGAGACCCAGTACTTC. Protein: CASSVNGWLETQYF. Variable domain in full (rest from reference TRBV2 and TRBJ2-5): EPEVTQTPSHQVTQMGQEVILRCVPISNHLYFYWYRQILGQKVEFLVSFYNNEISEKSEIFDDQFSVERPDGSNFTLKIRSTKLEDSAMYFCASSVNGWLETQYFGPGTRLLVL.

The V and J genes are TRBV29-1 and TRBJ2-7; maybe TRBD2 (5 bases). Trimming pared 4 bases from V and 4 bases from J, leaving 8 bases between. Germline V gene data show CDR1 as SQVTM and CDR2 as ANQGSEA. The CDR3 is made up of 11 amino acids. The CDR3: CSVVGGYEQYF. The CDR3 DNA follows: TGCAGCGTTGTTGGCGGGTACGAGCAGTACTTC.

A few counts support this clonotype. The chain combines TRBV6-2 or TRBV6-3 with TRBJ2-7, with D possibly being TRBD1 (6 bases). Germline lookup yields CDR1 MNHEY and CDR2 SVGEGT. This CDR3 has 14 residues. V dropped 2 bases and J dropped 1 base, with 9 bases sitting between them. The CDR3 reads CASSYTTGSYEQYF. As DNA, the CDR3 is TGTGCCAGCAGTTACACCACAGGGTCCTACGAGCAGTACTTC.

This clonotype was picked up a small number of times. The chain has TRBV30 and TRBJ1-3; no clear D. With 4 bases removed from V and 0 bases from J, the gap between germline ends came to 13 bases. Germline V gene data show CDR1 as GTSNPN and CDR2 as SVGIG (reference sequence). The CDR3 consists of 15 residues. The CDR3 region has the DNA TGTGCCTGGAATCGCAACCTTCTCTCTGGAAACACCATATATTTT. Encoded protein: CAWNRNLLSGNTIYF.